Included here is one T cell receptor beta chain sequence, with context. Its binding antigen is unknown. Base-call qualities are not available, and no considerably larger clone is one nucleotide away. These reads were obtained on an Illumina HiSeq 2500. Quantitative 5'-RACE with molecular barcodes was used to prepare TCR beta libraries. In the source study's methods: A new computational method, built on a probabilistic model of VDJ rearrangement, was used to identify disease-linked TCR variants. TCRdb reprocessing: public reads trimmed at Q25 with fastp, clones called with MiXCR, in-frame beta chains kept. Each entry is one CDR3 protein sequence, shown with its most common DNA and genes. TCRdb assigned the V and J calls; the authors' analysis was not used. The sample profile shows 240,000 or so distinct CDR3 sequences; around 7.8% of them were found once. The ten largest account for approximately 6.2% of the sample.

Taken from cysteine to phenylalanine, the CDR3 has 15 residues. Of all the DNA, just the CDR3 is kept, 45 bases in frame from base 1. V is trimmed back by 8 bases and J by 1 base, and the junction contains 9 bases that no gene match accounts for. The data derive from a study of CD8 T cells in ankylosing spondylitis listed by TCRdb under 2017. A note on the overall study: The study set out to find disease-linked TCR variants by profiling T cell receptor beta repertoires in ankylosing spondylitis patients and healthy donors. The full study cohort comprised 20 to 25 ankylosing spondylitis patients and roughly 100 healthy donors. Peripheral blood was sampled, and synovial fluid was additionally collected from ankylosing spondylitis patients.

Summary of the overall study and its limitations: In peripheral blood, the disease-linked clones were found at relatively low frequencies and had a CD8+ phenotype. Some TCR beta motif variants had previously been reported in synovial fluid and blood of reactive arthritis patients, which suggested common disease-initiation mechanisms. Blood from ankylosing spondylitis patients appeared to be characterized by a TCR beta motif composed of about eight highly homologous amino acid variants. According to the report, matched synovial fluid samples from ankylosing spondylitis patients were significantly enriched for the disease-linked clones.

Sequencing used blood, either unsorted or a sorted T cell fraction (not recorded which). The chain employs TRBV12-3 or TRBV12-4 and TRBJ2-7; a stretch of 9 junction bases matches TRBD1. The sequence came from a male donor with ankylosing spondylitis or in good health (not recorded which). The DNA is TGTGCCAGCCGAATCGGACAGGGGAGATCCTACGAGCAGTACTTC. Its protein is CASRIGQGRSYEQYF.